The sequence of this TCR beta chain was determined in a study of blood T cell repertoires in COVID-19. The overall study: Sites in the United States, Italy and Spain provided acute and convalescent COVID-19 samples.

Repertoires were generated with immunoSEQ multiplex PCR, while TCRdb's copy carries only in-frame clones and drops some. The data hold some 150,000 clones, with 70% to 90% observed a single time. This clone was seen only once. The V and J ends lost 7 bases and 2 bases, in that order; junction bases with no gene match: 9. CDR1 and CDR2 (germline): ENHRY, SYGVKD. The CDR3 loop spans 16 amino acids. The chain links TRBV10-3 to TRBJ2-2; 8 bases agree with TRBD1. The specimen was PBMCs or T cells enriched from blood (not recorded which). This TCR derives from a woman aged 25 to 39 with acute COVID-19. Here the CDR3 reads CAITQDRAPNTGELFF. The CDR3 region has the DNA TGTGCCATCACTCAGGACAGGGCCCCCAACACCGGGGAGCTGTTTTTT.